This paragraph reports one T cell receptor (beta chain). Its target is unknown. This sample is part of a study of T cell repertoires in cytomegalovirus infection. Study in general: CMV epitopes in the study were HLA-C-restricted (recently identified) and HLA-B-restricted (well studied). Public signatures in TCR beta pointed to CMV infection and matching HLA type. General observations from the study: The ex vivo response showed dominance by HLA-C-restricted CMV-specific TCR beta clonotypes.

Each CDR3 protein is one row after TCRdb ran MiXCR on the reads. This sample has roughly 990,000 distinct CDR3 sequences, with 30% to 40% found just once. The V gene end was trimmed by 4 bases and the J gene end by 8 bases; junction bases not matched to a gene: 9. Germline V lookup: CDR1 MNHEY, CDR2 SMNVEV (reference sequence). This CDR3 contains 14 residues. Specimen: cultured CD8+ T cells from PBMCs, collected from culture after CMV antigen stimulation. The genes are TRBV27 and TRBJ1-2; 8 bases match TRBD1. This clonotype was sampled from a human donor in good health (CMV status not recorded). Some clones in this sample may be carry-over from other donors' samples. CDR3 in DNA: TGTGCCAGCAGTTCCCGACAGGGGAGAGAAGGCTACACCTTC. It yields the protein CASSSRQGREGYTF.